The entry that follows covers one T cell receptor (beta chain) sequence. The repertoire was sequenced with immunoSEQ multiplex PCR; TCRdb's copy has only in-frame clones and lacks some. The sample has roughly 69,000 clones, around four fifths seen once. CDR3 size: 13 residues. V dropped 3 bases and J dropped 7 bases, with 13 bases sitting between them. In germline, CDR1 is SGHTS, CDR2 YDEGEE. The data are from a study of blood T cell repertoires in COVID-19. The origin of this receptor is a human donor in a cohort sampled during active COVID-19. The chain is built from TRBV5-8 and TRBJ1-2; tentatively, D is TRBD1 (6 bases). Material for sequencing was peripheral blood. CDR3 residues: CASSYRDTPGYTF. DNA for the CDR3: TGTGCCAGCAGCTACAGGGACACACCTGGCTACACCTTC.